The subject of this entry is one T cell receptor beta chain. Measured with immunoSEQ multiplex PCR; TCRdb has only the in-frame clones, and not every one. The sample holds some 140,000 clones, around 97% seen once. The source of the sample is a study of T cell changes during pregnancy in multiple sclerosis. CDR1 SEHNR and CDR2 FQNEAQ come from the germline V gene (reference sequence). This CDR3 region has 14 residues. V lost 8 bases and J 10 bases, leaving 24 bases between the germline ends. V gene TRBV7-9 combines with J gene TRBJ2-7; D perhaps matches TRBD1 (6 bases). This TCR was sampled from a female donor with multiple sclerosis, enrolled in a pregnancy study. The material was peripheral blood, obtained after pregnancy. CDR3 in DNA: TGTGCCAGCTTAGGGTCAGACGGGACAATTGGACAGTACTTC. This translates into CASLGSDGTIGQYF.